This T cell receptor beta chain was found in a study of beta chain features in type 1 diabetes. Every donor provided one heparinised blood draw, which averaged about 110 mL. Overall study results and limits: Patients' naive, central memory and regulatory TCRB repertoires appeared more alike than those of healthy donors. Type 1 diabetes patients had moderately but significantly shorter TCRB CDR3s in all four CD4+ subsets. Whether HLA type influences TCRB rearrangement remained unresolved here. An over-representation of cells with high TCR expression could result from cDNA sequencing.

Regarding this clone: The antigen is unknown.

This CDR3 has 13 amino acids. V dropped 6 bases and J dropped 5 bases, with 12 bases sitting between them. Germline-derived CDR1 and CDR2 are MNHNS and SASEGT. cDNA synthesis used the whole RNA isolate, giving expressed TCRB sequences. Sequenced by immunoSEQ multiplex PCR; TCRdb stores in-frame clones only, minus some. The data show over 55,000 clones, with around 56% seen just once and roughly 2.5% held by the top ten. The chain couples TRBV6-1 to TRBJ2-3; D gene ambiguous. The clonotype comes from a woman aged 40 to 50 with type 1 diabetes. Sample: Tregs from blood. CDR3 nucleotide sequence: TGTGCCAGCAGGCGCGCACGCGAAGATACGCAGTATTTT. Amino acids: CASRRAREDTQYF.